Detailed here is one T cell receptor (beta chain). The clone's antigen remains unknown. There are no base qualities to consult, and no much larger clone falls within one base. TCR alpha and beta CDR3 regions were amplified with the iRepertoire nested amplicon-rescue multiplex PCR (arm-PCR) platform from RNA. The input for one-step reverse transcription and amplification was about 85-400 ng of either tissue mRNA or PBMC total RNA. Following bead purification, Illumina adapters were added by a secondary multiplex PCR, and the libraries were gel-purified between 200 and 400 bp. Internal 6-nucleotide barcodes were carried by the libraries and were used for demultiplexing. Sequencing of the libraries was done on an Illumina MiSeq using 2x220 or 2x250 nucleotide paired-end reads. The published analysis was carried out like this. FLASH 1.2.11 was used to merge paired reads, and BWA-MEM then aligned the reads to the GRCh37 human genome before TRA and TRB reads were extracted. For V and J assignment, an IMGT-derived reference of cassette sequences and CDR3 motifs that included pseudogenes was used. Three-frame translation of reads was performed, and productive CDR3s were defined as those with a C...FGXG motif and no stop codons. Clonotypes were defined as unique combinations of V-J cassette pair and CDR3 amino acid sequence. Filtering of reads was based on Hamming distance, with the threshold set by the sequence error rate of each sample in mapped regions. TCRdb cleaned the public reads at Q25 with fastp, built clones with MiXCR and kept in-frame beta chains. Entries are consolidated by CDR3 protein sequence, retaining the most common genes and DNA. The V and J calls were not made by the authors but by TCRdb's processing. Present in this sample are about 20,000 distinct CDR3 sequences, 20% to 25% of which were seen just once. Around 14% of the sample is in the top ten clones.

The sample comes from a study of glioma-infiltrating T cells (dated by TCRdb to 2016 to 2017). Looking at the study overall: TCR alpha- and beta-chain repertoires were sequenced from glioma tissue, non-neoplastic brain tissue and matched peripheral blood mononuclear cells. To gauge divergence between tissue and blood T-cell populations, every tissue-infiltrating repertoire was compared against the peripheral blood repertoire from the same patient. The paired cohort comprised three low-grade glioma patients, roughly 8 primary glioblastoma patients and three non-glioma patients contributing non-neoplastic brain tissue. Paper-wide results and their limitations: In non-neoplastic patients, VJ-independent divergence between tissue and blood fell below expectation, whereas in all gliomas, and especially in low-grade gliomas, the divergence rose above expectation. Group comparisons were based on small numbers of patients: three non-neoplastic, three low-grade glioma and roughly 8 glioblastoma patients. Tissue and blood shared very few CDR3 sequences, a result attributed to high CDR3 diversity and limited sampling.

V and J lose 0 bases and 0 bases, and a span of 8 bases separates them. The CDR3 contains 15 residues, cysteine and phenylalanine counted. The DNA shown is the 45-base CDR3, in frame from base 1. The germline V gene sets CDR1 to ENHRY and CDR2 to SYGVKD. Sequenced input: glioma tissue, nonneoplastic brain tissue, or PBMCs (not recorded which). The chain is assembled from TRBV10-3 and TRBJ1-1, with the D gene call left open. The TCR was taken from a human donor with low-grade glioma or glioblastoma, undergoing nonglioma brain surgery, or in good health (not recorded which). The DNA is TGTGCCATCAGTGAGTCCCGGGGAATGAACACTGAAGCTTTCTTT. Translated, this gives CAISESRGMNTEAFF.